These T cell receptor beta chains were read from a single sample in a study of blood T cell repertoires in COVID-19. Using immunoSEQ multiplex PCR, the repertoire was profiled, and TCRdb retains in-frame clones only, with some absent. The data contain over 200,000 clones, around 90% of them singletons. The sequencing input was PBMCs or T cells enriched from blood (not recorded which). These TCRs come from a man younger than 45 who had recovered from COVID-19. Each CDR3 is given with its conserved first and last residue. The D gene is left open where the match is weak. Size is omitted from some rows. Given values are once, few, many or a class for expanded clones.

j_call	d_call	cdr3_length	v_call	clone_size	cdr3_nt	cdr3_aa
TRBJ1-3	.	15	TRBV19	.	TGTGCCAGTAGGGCCGGGGGGTCCTCTGGAAACACCATATATTTT	CASRAGGSSGNTIYF
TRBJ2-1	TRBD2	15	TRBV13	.	TGTGCCAGCAGCCCAAGATGGACTAGCTACAATGAGCAGTTCTTC	CASSPRWTSYNEQFF
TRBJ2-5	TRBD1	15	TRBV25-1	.	TGTGCCAGCAGTGATATAAGGGGGCTGGGGGAGACCCAGTACTTC	CASSDIRGLGETQYF
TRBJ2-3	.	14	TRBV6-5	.	TGTGCCAGCAGTTTAGACAAGAGCACAGATACGCAGTATTTT	CASSLDKSTDTQYF
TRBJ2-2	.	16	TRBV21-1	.	TGTGCCAGCAGCAACTTTGGCGGGATGAACACCGGGGAGCTGTTTTTT	CASSNFGGMNTGELFF
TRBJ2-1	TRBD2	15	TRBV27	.	TGTGCCAGCAGTCGGACTAGCGGGAGTTTTAATGAGCAGTTCTTC	CASSRTSGSFNEQFF
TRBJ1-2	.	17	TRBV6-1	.	TGTGCCAGCAGTGTTGCCCCCGGGGTTGAGGCCGGACGGGGCTACACCTTC	CASSVAPGVEAGRGYTF
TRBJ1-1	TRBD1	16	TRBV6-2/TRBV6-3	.	TGTGCCAGCAGTTACCCGACAGGGGGCGCGGGAGCTGAAGCTTTCTTT	CASSYPTGGAGAEAFF
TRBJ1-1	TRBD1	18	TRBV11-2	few	TGTGCCAGCAGCTTAGGGGTAGGAGGGACAGGGACTTACACTGAAGCTTTCTTT	CASSLGVGGTGTYTEAFF
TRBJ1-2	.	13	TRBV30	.	TGTGCCTGGAGTGTAGGCACAGGGCAAGGCTACACCTTC	CAWSVGTGQGYTF
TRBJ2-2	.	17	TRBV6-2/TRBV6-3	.	TGTGCCAGCAGTACCCGTATGAATAGAATAAACACCGGGGAGCTGTTTTTT	CASSTRMNRINTGELFF
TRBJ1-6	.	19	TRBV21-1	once	TGTGCCAGCAGCCGACGCGGTACAGGGAAAGGGTCCTATAATTCACCCCTCCACTTT	CASSRRGTGKGSYNSPLHF
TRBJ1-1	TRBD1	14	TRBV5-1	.	TGCGCCAGCAGCAAAGGGGGCGGGTACACTGAAGCTTTCTTT	CASSKGGGYTEAFF
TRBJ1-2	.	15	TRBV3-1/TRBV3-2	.	TGTGCCAGCAGCCCCCTCGTGACAGGAAGCTATGGCTACACCTTC	CASSPLVTGSYGYTF
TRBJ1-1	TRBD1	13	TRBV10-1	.	TGCGCCAGCACTCAGGACAGGGTGGCTGAAGCTTTCTTT	CASTQDRVAEAFF
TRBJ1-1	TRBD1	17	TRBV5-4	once	TGTGCCAGCAGCTTGGGTGGGACAGGGGGCGCACACACTGAAGCTTTCTTT	CASSLGGTGGAHTEAFF
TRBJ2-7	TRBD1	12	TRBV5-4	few	TGTGCCAGCAGCTTGATCGGGACAGGGGAGTACTTC	CASSLIGTGEYF
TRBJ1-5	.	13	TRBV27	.	TGTGCCAGCAGTTACGGGGTTCGTCAGCCCCAGCATTTT	CASSYGVRQPQHF
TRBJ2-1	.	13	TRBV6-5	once	TGTGCCAGCAGGCCCGGGTCGAGAAATGAGCAGTTCTTC	CASRPGSRNEQFF
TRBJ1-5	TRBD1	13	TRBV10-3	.	TGTGCCATCAGGACAGGGGGCGATCAGCCCCAGCATTTT	CAIRTGGDQPQHF
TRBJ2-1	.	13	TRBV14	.	TGTGCCAGCAGCCCGACAGTAGACAATGAGCAGTTCTTC	CASSPTVDNEQFF
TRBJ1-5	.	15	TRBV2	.	TGTGCCAGCAGTGAAACAGCCCAACATGGTCAGCCCCAGCATTTT	CASSETAQHGQPQHF
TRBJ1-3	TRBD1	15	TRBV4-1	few	TGCGCCAGCAGCCAACCGACAGGGACTGGAAACACCATATATTTT	CASSQPTGTGNTIYF
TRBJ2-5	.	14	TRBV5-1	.	TGCGCCAGCAGCTTGTTTCAGGGACAAGAGACCCAGTACTTC	CASSLFQGQETQYF